A single sample gave rise to the 31 T cell receptor beta chains below, sequenced in a study of monozygotic twins with inflammatory bowel disease. TCRdb reanalyzed the 5' RACE reads and collapses them to one entry per CDR3 protein, without DNA. This sample's clone table lists about 380,000 distinct CDR3 sequences. Sequencing was carried out using blood. The receptors here all came from a human donor with ulcerative colitis or Crohn's disease, or a healthy co-twin of an affected twin (not recorded which).

The V gene is TRBV5-1, the J gene TRBJ2-7; TCRdb lists TRBD1, though no DNA is available to test this call. This CDR3 has 15 amino acids. Germline V gene lookup returns CDR1 SGHRS and CDR2 YFSETQ. CDR3: CASSSGTPDLNEQYF.

The gene calls are TRBV28 and TRBJ2-1; without DNA, the TCRdb call of TRBD1 cannot be checked. CDR3 length: 16 residues. The V gene's germline CDR1 is MDHEN and CDR2 SYDVKM. CDR3: CASSPGTPRSYNEQFF. The variable domain in full, with the rest retrieved from reference TRBV28 and TRBJ2-1, is DVKVTQSSRYLVKRTGEKVFLECVQDMDHENMFWYRQDPGLGLRLIYFSYDVKMKEKGDIPEGYSVSREKKERFSLILESASTNQTSMYLCASSPGTPRSYNEQFFGPGTRLTVL.

This sequence joins TRBV29-1 and TRBJ2-1; the D call from TCRdb, TRBD2, cannot be confirmed without DNA. Germline V gene sequence: CDR1 SQVTM, CDR2 ANQGSEA. The CDR3 is made up of 13 amino acids. CDR3 sequence reads: CSVERRTDNEQFF.

This CDR3 reads CASSYDRSGFYEQYF. This chain connects TRBV6-5 to TRBJ2-7; the D gene TCRdb calls, TRBD1, cannot be checked with no DNA. The CDR3 contains 15 residues. Germline V CDR1 and CDR2: MNHEY, SVGAGI.

The chain combines TRBV2 with TRBJ1-5; the TRBD1 assignment by TCRdb is unverifiable without DNA. The germline gives CDR1 SNHLY, CDR2 FYNNEI. This CDR3 region has 13 residues. This CDR3 reads CASSSGSNQPQHF.

The chain carries TRBV7-2 and TRBJ1-4; checking the TCRdb D call of TRBD1 is not possible without DNA. The CDR3 sequence is 14 residues long. In germline, CDR1 is SGHTA, CDR2 FQGNSA. The chain's CDR3 is CASSVGQGREKLFF.

CDR3 sequence reads: CASSEVAANEKLFF. The rearrangement links TRBV2 to TRBJ1-4. Germline loops: CDR1 SNHLY, CDR2 FYNNEI. The CDR3 loop spans 14 amino acids.

The chain couples TRBV5-1 to TRBJ2-4; the D call from TCRdb, TRBD1, cannot be confirmed without DNA. Germline V gene lookup returns CDR1 SGHRS and CDR2 YFSETQ. CDR3 length: 15 amino acids. Here the CDR3 reads CASSLTTGQQNIQYF.

This chain connects TRBV7-9 to TRBJ2-1; TCRdb calls TRBD1, which cannot be checked without DNA. CDR1 is SEHNR, CDR2 FQNEAQ, per germline (reference sequence). There are 14 residues in the CDR3. The CDR3 spells CASSLEGQHNEQFF. Variable domain in full (rest from reference TRBV7-9 and TRBJ2-1): DTGVSQNPRHKITKRGQNVTFRCDPISEHNRLYWYRQTLGQGPEFLTYFQNEAQLEKSRLLSDRFSAERPKGSFSTLEIQRTEQGDSAMYLCASSLEGQHNEQFFGPGTRLTVL.

The chain has TRBV4-2 and TRBJ2-1; no DNA is available, so the TRBD2 call from TCRdb remains unchecked. The V gene's germline CDR1 is LGHNA and CDR2 YNFKEQ. The CDR3 is made up of 17 amino acids. The CDR3 loop is CASSQDLWGLPYNEQFF.

The chain has TRBV6-1 and TRBJ2-7. Germline CDR1 reads MNHNS; CDR2 reads SASEGT. This CDR3 is built from 17 residues. The CDR3: CASQRGKMHSPSYEQYF.

The chain employs TRBV4-3 and TRBJ1-6. The germline V gene has CDR1 LGHNA and CDR2 YSLEER. The length of the CDR3 is 16 residues. Here the CDR3 reads CASSQDISAYNSPLHF.

V usage is TRBV9 and J usage is TRBJ2-7; TCRdb calls TRBD1, which cannot be checked without DNA. Germline V CDR1 and CDR2: SGDLS, YYNGEE. CDR3 length: 18 amino acids. This CDR3 is CASSGKLRGDREFYEQYF.

The V call is TRBV3-1, the J call TRBJ1-1. In germline, CDR1 is LGHDT, CDR2 YNNKEL (reference sequence). This CDR3 has 14 amino acids. CDR3 protein: CASSQGGGNTEAFF.

The genes are TRBV29-1 and TRBJ2-7. Per germline, CDR1 SQVTM and CDR2 ANQGSEA. The CDR3 loop spans 12 amino acids. Here the CDR3 reads CSVTGIPYEQYF.

The V and J genes are TRBV27 and TRBJ2-7; TCRdb designates TRBD2, a call that cannot be tested without DNA. The CDR3 has 14 residues. Germline V gene sequence: CDR1 MNHEY, CDR2 SMNVEV (reference sequence). CDR3 loop: CASKVRQGIYEQYF.

J is TRBJ2-7 and V is TRBV7-9; TCRdb lists TRBD1, though no DNA is available to test this call. This CDR3 has 15 amino acids. The V gene's germline CDR1 is SEHNR and CDR2 FQNEAQ (reference sequence). This chain's CDR3 is CASSHRGLGLYEQYF.

The chain recombines TRBV12-3 or TRBV12-4 with TRBJ1-2; checking the TCRdb D call of TRBD1 is not possible without DNA. CDR3 length: 15 amino acids. The CDR3 sequence: CASSLVPGQGNGYTF.

This chain joins TRBV9 and TRBJ2-3; the D call of TRBD2 rests on TCRdb alone, since no DNA is present to check it. Germline CDR1 SGDLS, CDR2 YYNGEE. There are 15 residues in the CDR3. The CDR3 sequence is CASSPPQGLPDTQYF. Complete variable domain (other parts from reference TRBV9 and TRBJ2-3): DSGVTQTPKHLITATGQRVTLRCSPRSGDLSVYWYQQSLDQGLQFLIQYYNGEERAKGNILERFSAQQFPDLHSELNLSSLELGDSALYFCASSPPQGLPDTQYFGPGTRLTVL.

The CDR3: CASSLFGSTDTQYF. V usage is TRBV5-5 and J usage is TRBJ2-3. The CDR3 runs 14 residues. Germline assignment: CDR1 SGHKS and CDR2 YYEKEE (reference sequence).

CDR3: CASSLVRGRFSDTQYF. This rearrangement joins TRBV7-2 to TRBJ2-3; TCRdb's D gene call, TRBD1, goes unchecked for lack of DNA. CDR1 is SGHTA, CDR2 FQGNSA, per germline. CDR3 size: 16 residues.

The V gene is TRBV21-1, the J gene TRBJ1-1; TCRdb names TRBD1, which stays unverified in the absence of DNA. TRBV21-1 is a pseudogene segment. The CDR3 runs to 17 residues. The CDR3 reads CASTQDSPMCMNTEAFF.

This chain joins TRBV6-2 or TRBV6-3 and TRBJ2-7; TCRdb calls TRBD1, which cannot be checked without DNA. There are 14 residues in the CDR3. Germline lookup yields CDR1 MNHEY and CDR2 SVGEGT. The CDR3 sequence: CASTFGDRVDEQYF.

The chain uses TRBV7-2 and TRBJ1-6. Germline assignment: CDR1 SGHTA and CDR2 FQGNSA. This CDR3 comprises 13 residues. CDR3 residues: CASSSISLQPLHF. Using reference TRBV7-2 and TRBJ1-6 for the parts outside the CDR3, the full variable domain is GAGVSQSPSNKVTEKGKDVELRCDPISGHTALYWYRQSLGQGLEFLIYFQGNSAPDKSGLPSDRFSAERTGGSVSTLTIQRTQQEDSAVYLCASSSISLQPLHFGNGTRLTVT.

V gene TRBV5-4 combines with J gene TRBJ2-1; TCRdb selects TRBD1, and the lack of DNA leaves this call unchecked. Per the germline V gene, CDR1 is SGHNT and CDR2 is YYREEE (reference sequence). This CDR3 comprises 13 residues. CDR3 sequence reads: CASSTPPAYEQFF. Drawing the rest from reference TRBV5-4 and TRBJ2-1, the complete variable domain is ETGVTQSPTHLIKTRGQQVTLRCSSQSGHNTVSWYQQALGQGPQFIFQYYREEENGRGNFPPRFSGLQFPNYSSELNVNALELDDSALYLCASSTPPAYEQFFGPGTRLTVL.

V is TRBV4-1 and J is TRBJ1-2. CDR3 size: 15 residues. CDR1 MGHRA and CDR2 YSYEKL come from the germline V gene. The CDR3 loop reads CASSRWGTEGLGYTF.

V usage is TRBV18 and J usage is TRBJ1-5; the D call of TRBD1 rests on TCRdb alone, since no DNA is present to check it. Germline lookup yields CDR1 KGHSH and CDR2 LQKENI. CDR3 size: 17 residues. The CDR3 protein is CASSPYNRGQGNQPQHF.

V usage is TRBV20-1 and J usage is TRBJ2-3; TCRdb lists TRBD2, though no DNA is available to test this call. Germline V gives CDR1 DFQATT, CDR2 SNEGSKA (reference sequence). The CDR3 loop spans 18 amino acids. The CDR3 loop reads CSAPQPANWASGTDTQYF.

The V and J genes are TRBV28 and TRBJ2-7; the TRBD1 assignment by TCRdb is unverifiable without DNA. Looked up from germline, CDR1 is MDHEN and CDR2 is SYDVKM. The CDR3 length is 14 residues. CDR3 protein: CASSERQGHNEQYF.

The V and J genes are TRBV5-1 and TRBJ2-3. Germline CDR1 is SGHRS and CDR2 is YFSETQ. The CDR3 is 11 residues long. CDR3 sequence reads: CASSLTDTQYF.

The rearrangement joins TRBV4-2 to TRBJ2-7. The CDR3 length is 13 residues. Looked up from germline, CDR1 is LGHNA and CDR2 is YNFKEQ. CDR3 amino acids: CASSHPSGYEQYF.